These T cell receptor beta chains were read from a single sample in a study of Graves' ophthalmopathy and Graves' hyperthyroidism. TCRdb ran MiXCR on the multiplex PCR reads and lists one entry per CDR3 protein. The profile shows 650,000 to 900,000 distinct CDR3 sequences, around 40% of them singletons. The sequencing sample was made of peripheral blood. These receptors were obtained from an adult man with Graves' ophthalmopathy. CDR3s include the opening cysteine and the closing phenylalanine or tryptophan. The D gene is left open where the match is weak. Size is omitted from some rows. Given values are once, few, many or a class for expanded clones.

J: TRBJ2-6; D: NA; V: TRBV10-3; size: few; CDR3: CASSFGISGANVLTF; DNA: TGTGCCAGCAGTTTTGGTATCTCTGGGGCCAACGTCCTGACTTTC
J: TRBJ2-1; D: NA; V: TRBV15; size: once; CDR3: CATSRDEVVALYNEQFF; DNA: TGTGCCACCAGCAGAGATGAGGTGGTCGCCTTGTACAATGAGCAGTTCTTC
J: TRBJ1-6; D: TRBD1; V: TRBV12-3/TRBV12-4; size: few; CDR3: CASSLGQGQRNSPLHF; DNA: TGTGCCAGCAGTTTAGGTCAGGGACAGAGAAATTCACCCCTCCACTTT
J: TRBJ1-1; D: TRBD1; V: TRBV7-9; size: few; CDR3: CASSSPGGQGAAAEAFF; DNA: TGTGCCAGCAGCTCCCCAGGGGGCCAGGGGGCTGCCGCTGAAGCTTTCTTT
J: TRBJ2-7; D: NA; V: TRBV7-2; size: many; CDR3: CASRPGAGRNYEQYF; DNA: TGTGCCAGCAGACCTGGGGCAGGGAGAAACTACGAGCAGTACTTC
J: TRBJ2-5; D: TRBD2; V: TRBV10-3; size: many; CDR3: CAISRAGGLAGEETQYF; DNA: TGTGCCATCAGTCGGGCCGGAGGGCTAGCGGGAGAAGAGACCCAGTACTTC
J: TRBJ1-1; D: NA; V: TRBV20-1; size: few; CDR3: CSARTGVAEAFF; DNA: TGCAGTGCTAGGACAGGCGTAGCTGAAGCTTTCTTT
J: TRBJ2-7; D: TRBD2; V: TRBV6-5; size: few; CDR3: CASSDGTNYLYEQYF; DNA: TGTGCCAGCAGCGACGGGACTAACTATCTCTACGAGCAGTACTTC
J: TRBJ1-2; D: NA; V: TRBV7-9; size: few; CDR3: CASSFGEKGGYTF; DNA: TGTGCCAGCAGCTTCGGGGAAAAGGGTGGCTACACCTTC
J: TRBJ1-5; D: TRBD1; V: TRBV2; size: many; CDR3: CASSFGTGGQPQHF; DNA: TGTGCCAGCAGTTTCGGGACAGGGGGACAGCCCCAGCATTTT
J: TRBJ1-2; D: NA; V: TRBV24-1; size: many; CDR3: CATSGHDNYGYTF; DNA: TGTGCCACCAGCGGACACGATAACTATGGCTACACCTTC
J: TRBJ1-6; D: NA; V: TRBV20-1; size: NA; CDR3: CSARFEGRENSPLHF; DNA: TGCAGTGCTAGATTCGAGGGCAGGGAAAATTCACCCCTCCACTTT
J: TRBJ1-1; D: NA; V: TRBV10-3; size: NA; CDR3: CAISGGEAEAFF; DNA: TGTGCCATCAGTGGTGGGGAGGCCGAAGCTTTCTTT
J: TRBJ1-4; D: TRBD1; V: TRBV12-3/TRBV12-4; size: once; CDR3: CASSLGGTGWNEKLFF; DNA: TGTGCCAGCAGTTTAGGCGGGACAGGTTGGAATGAAAAACTGTTTTTT
J: TRBJ2-3; D: TRBD2; V: TRBV10-2; size: once; CDR3: CASSVLAGTTDTQYF; DNA: TGCGCCAGCAGTGTACTAGCGGGGACCACAGATACGCAGTATTTT
J: TRBJ1-1; D: TRBD1; V: TRBV10-3; size: NA; CDR3: CAWRPGQIVTFF; DNA: TGTGCCTGGCGACCGGGACAGATCGTGACTTTCTTT
J: TRBJ1-3; D: NA; V: TRBV29-1; size: NA; CDR3: CSVDARGGGNTIYF; DNA: TGCAGCGTTGATGCCCGTGGAGGTGGAAACACCATATATTTT
J: TRBJ1-5; D: NA; V: TRBV20-1; size: NA; CDR3: CSARAGGSLNQPQHF; DNA: TGCAGTGCTAGAGCCGGAGGGTCCTTAAATCAGCCCCAGCATTTT
J: TRBJ1-6; D: TRBD1; V: TRBV11-3; size: NA; CDR3: CASSLTGDGSPLHF; DNA: TGTGCCAGCAGCTTGACAGGGGATGGGTCACCCCTCCACTTT
J: TRBJ1-1; D: NA; V: TRBV9; size: NA; CDR3: CASSVLDNLYTEAFF; DNA: TGTGCCAGCAGCGTACTAGACAACCTGTACACTGAAGCTTTCTTT
J: TRBJ1-2; D: TRBD1; V: TRBV19; size: many; CDR3: CASSMMDRVYGYTF; DNA: TGTGCCAGTAGTATGATGGACAGGGTCTATGGCTACACCTTC
J: TRBJ1-2; D: NA; V: TRBV7-9; size: NA; CDR3: CAITPVPQGPDGYTF; DNA: TGTGCCATCACTCCCGTTCCACAGGGCCCGGATGGCTACACCTTC
J: TRBJ1-4; D: TRBD1; V: TRBV20-1; size: few; CDR3: CSVQTGTDEKLFF; DNA: TGCAGTGTGCAGACAGGGACGGATGAAAAACTGTTTTTT
J: TRBJ2-2; D: TRBD2; V: TRBV7-9; size: few; CDR3: CASSFRTSGPTGELFF; DNA: TGTGCCAGCAGCTTTAGGACTAGCGGGCCCACCGGGGAGCTGTTTTTT
J: TRBJ1-1; D: NA; V: TRBV29-1; size: many; CDR3: CSVEVQVNTEAFF; DNA: TGCAGCGTTGAGGTTCAGGTGAACACTGAAGCTTTCTTT
J: TRBJ1-2; D: TRBD1; V: TRBV20-1; size: NA; CDR3: CSATRQGYPIPF; DNA: TGCAGTGCTACGAGACAGGGCTACCCGATCCCCTTC
J: TRBJ1-6; D: NA; V: TRBV7-3; size: NA; CDR3: CASSFSAQGGNSPLHF; DNA: TGTGCCAGCAGTTTTAGTGCCCAGGGTGGTAATTCACCCCTCCACTTT
J: TRBJ2-7; D: TRBD2; V: TRBV7-3; size: NA; CDR3: CASSKTGLGDEQYF; DNA: TGTGCCAGCAGCAAGACGGGACTAGGTGACGAGCAGTACTTC
J: TRBJ2-7; D: NA; V: TRBV7-2; size: few; CDR3: CASSERWGTYEQYF; DNA: TGTGCCAGCAGCGAAAGATGGGGAACCTACGAGCAGTACTTC
J: TRBJ2-2; D: NA; V: TRBV11-1; size: few; CDR3: CASTKTPNPNTGELFF; DNA: TGTGCCAGCACCAAAACGCCCAACCCGAACACCGGGGAGCTGTTTTTT
J: TRBJ1-5; D: NA; V: TRBV28; size: few; CDR3: CASSFLRKDQPQHF; DNA: TGTGCCAGCAGTTTTTTAAGGAAAGATCAGCCCCAGCATTTT
J: TRBJ2-5; D: TRBD1; V: TRBV7-3; size: NA; CDR3: CASSSTSGTGKETQYF; DNA: TGTGCCAGCAGCTCAACCTCCGGGACAGGGAAGGAGACCCAGTACTTC
J: TRBJ1-1; D: NA; V: TRBV30; size: few; CDR3: CAWSPDSYTEAFF; DNA: TGTGCCTGGAGTCCCGACAGCTACACTGAAGCTTTCTTT
J: TRBJ1-6; D: TRBD1; V: TRBV9; size: NA; CDR3: CASSLGQGEDSPLHF; DNA: TGTGCCAGCTCGCTGGGACAGGGTGAAGATTCACCCCTCCACTTT
J: TRBJ1-1; D: NA; V: TRBV7-3; size: NA; CDR3: CASSQDLSMNTEAFF; DNA: TGTGCCAGCAGCCAAGATTTGAGCATGAACACTGAAGCTTTCTTT
J: TRBJ2-5; D: TRBD2; V: TRBV7-9; size: few; CDR3: CASSPTAGLAGGQETQYF; DNA: TGTGCCAGCAGTCCCACCGCTGGGCTAGCGGGAGGGCAAGAGACCCAGTACTTC
J: TRBJ2-7; D: NA; V: TRBV9; size: NA; CDR3: CASSVEAGNEQYF; DNA: TGTGCCAGCAGCGTAGAAGCAGGGAACGAGCAGTACTTC
J: TRBJ1-5; D: NA; V: TRBV19; size: few; CDR3: CASRGKTGNSNQPQHF; DNA: TGTGCCAGTAGAGGAAAAACAGGGAATAGCAATCAGCCCCAGCATTTT
J: TRBJ2-6; D: NA; V: TRBV7-9; size: many; CDR3: CASSYLPGANVLTF; DNA: TGTGCCAGCAGCTATTTACCTGGGGCCAACGTCCTGACTTTC
J: TRBJ2-7; D: NA; V: TRBV29-1; size: NA; CDR3: CSLRAGRGEQYF; DNA: TGCAGCTTAAGGGCAGGGCGCGGCGAGCAGTACTTC
J: TRBJ1-1; D: NA; V: TRBV7-8; size: many; CDR3: CASSRRDSDTEAFF; DNA: TGTGCCAGCAGCAGACGGGACTCCGACACTGAAGCTTTCTTT
J: TRBJ2-2; D: TRBD2; V: TRBV7-9; size: many; CDR3: CASSSTSWSGELFF; DNA: TGTGCCAGCAGCTCGACTAGCTGGAGCGGGGAGCTGTTTTTT
J: TRBJ2-5; D: NA; V: TRBV20-1; size: few; CDR3: CSARDGAGGAETQYF; DNA: TGCAGTGCTAGAGATGGGGCAGGGGGGGCAGAGACCCAGTACTTC
J: TRBJ1-1; D: NA; V: TRBV20-1; size: NA; CDR3: CSARESFRAVNTEAFF; DNA: TGCAGTGCTAGAGAATCGTTTAGGGCAGTGAACACTGAAGCTTTCTTT
J: TRBJ2-5; D: TRBD1; V: TRBV29-1; size: many; CDR3: CSVELDRQETQYF; DNA: TGCAGCGTTGAGTTGGACAGGCAAGAGACCCAGTACTTC
J: TRBJ1-2; D: NA; V: TRBV29-1; size: many; CDR3: CSVRQPYGYTF; DNA: TGCAGCGTCCGACAGCCATATGGCTACACCTTC
J: TRBJ1-4; D: TRBD1; V: TRBV7-9; size: many; CDR3: CASSWQGDEKLFF; DNA: TGTGCCAGCAGCTGGCAGGGGGATGAAAAACTGTTTTTT
J: TRBJ1-6; D: NA; V: TRBV19; size: NA; CDR3: CASRTQGWRSPLHF; DNA: TGTGCCAGCCGTACTCAGGGCTGGAGATCACCCCTCCACTTT
J: TRBJ1-4; D: TRBD1; V: TRBV2; size: NA; CDR3: CASSEPGQRYNEKLFF; DNA: TGTGCCAGCAGTGAACCGGGACAGCGCTACAATGAAAAACTGTTTTTT
J: TRBJ2-5; D: NA; V: TRBV20-1; size: NA; CDR3: CSASDGLQETQDF; DNA: TGCAGTGCTAGCGACGGTCTCCAAGAGACCCAGGACTTC
J: TRBJ2-5; D: NA; V: TRBV2; size: NA; CDR3: CASSVGYRGQPQYF; DNA: TGTGCCAGCAGTGTGGGGTACCGTGGTCAGCCCCAGTACTTC
J: TRBJ2-3; D: TRBD2; V: TRBV29-1; size: NA; CDR3: CSARLLAYTSTDTQYF; DNA: TGCAGTGCTAGATTACTAGCGTATACTAGCACAGATACGCAGTATTTT
J: TRBJ1-2; D: NA; V: TRBV9; size: NA; CDR3: CASSGHSQGDYGYTF; DNA: TGTGCCAGCAGCGGACACTCACAGGGAGACTATGGCTACACCTTC
J: TRBJ1-2; D: TRBD1; V: TRBV25-1; size: NA; CDR3: CASSQGGQGRGEYGYTF; DNA: TGTGCCAGCAGTCAAGGGGGACAGGGCCGGGGGGAGTATGGCTACACCTTC
J: TRBJ1-1; D: NA; V: TRBV2; size: NA; CDR3: CASSERIGSGGRSAEAFF; DNA: TGTGCCAGCAGTGAAAGAATTGGGTCGGGCGGGAGGTCCGCTGAAGCTTTCTTT
J: TRBJ2-7; D: TRBD2; V: TRBV7-8; size: few; CDR3: CASSLSQRGYGEQYF; DNA: TGTGCCAGCAGCTTATCTCAGCGGGGCTATGGCGAGCAGTACTTC
J: TRBJ1-1; D: NA; V: TRBV29-1; size: many; CDR3: CSSQRWVDTEAFF; DNA: TGCAGCTCCCAAAGGTGGGTTGACACTGAAGCTTTCTTT